One and the same sample provided the 5 T cell receptor beta chains below, sequenced in a study of CD8 T cells in ankylosing spondylitis (dated by TCRdb to about 2017). The library was made by 5' RACE. Sequencing was carried out with an Illumina HiSeq 2500. TCRdb reworked the public reads: Q25 trimming with fastp, MiXCR clone assembly, productive beta chains retained. Every distinct CDR3 protein forms one entry, paired with its most common genes and DNA. The sample table lists approximately 200,000 distinct CDR3 sequences, over 10% of them with a count of one. The top ten hold approximately 16% of the sample. Sequenced material: blood, either unsorted or a sorted T cell fraction (not recorded which). All receptors come from a male donor with ankylosing spondylitis or in good health (not recorded which).

At least ten counts were recorded for this clonotype. The chain is built from TRBV5-1 and TRBJ2-1; 7 positions match TRBD2. Per germline, CDR1 SGHRS and CDR2 YFSETQ. Unmatched junction bases numbered 11, after V lost 3 bases and J lost 2 bases. This CDR3 spans 17 amino acids. The CDR3 DNA sequence: TGCGCCAGCAGCTCCCGAGGGTCGGGAGGTGCCTACAATGAGCAGTTCTTC. This encodes CASSSRGSGGAYNEQFF.

This clonotype showed up just a few times. The chain combines TRBV4-1 with TRBJ2-5; unclear D gene. V lost 6 bases and J lost 3, with 11 bases in between. The germline CDR1 and CDR2 sequences are MGHRA and YSYEKL. The CDR3 sequence is 13 residues long. The CDR3 DNA reads as TGCGCCAGCAGACCAGACGAGGAAGAGACCCAGTACTTC. Its protein is CASRPDEEETQYF.

This chain links TRBV6-5 with TRBJ2-7, with TRBD2 matching 8 bases. CDR1 is MNHEY and CDR2 is SVGAGI in the germline V gene. V was clipped by 2 bases and J by 2 bases; unmatched bases: 5. This CDR3 spans 15 amino acids. CDR3 sequence reads: CASSYVGSGAYEQYF. The CDR3 region has the DNA TGTGCCAGCAGTTACGTTGGTAGCGGGGCCTACGAGCAGTACTTC.

The chain employs TRBV20-1 and TRBJ1-2; 9 positions agree with TRBD1. This CDR3 spans 13 amino acids. CDR1 and CDR2 (germline): DFQATT, SNEGSKA (reference sequence). Germline trimming cut 4 bases from V and 6 bases from J; bases unmatched to any gene: 6. CDR3 coding DNA: TGCAGTGCTACCCATCGGGACAGGGATGGCTACACCTTC. This translates into CSATHRDRDGYTF.

The V and J genes are TRBV20-1 and TRBJ2-7; 10 bases map to TRBD2. Germline CDR1 DFQATT, CDR2 SNEGSKA (reference sequence). The CDR3 sequence is 15 residues long. The J segment lost 6 bases and the V segment lost 6 bases, leaving 14 bases of the junction unmatched. In nucleotides, the CDR3 is TGCAGTGCCCAGGGGGGGCTAGCGGGAGCAGGCGAGCAGTACTTC. Translated, it gives CSAQGGLAGAGEQYF.